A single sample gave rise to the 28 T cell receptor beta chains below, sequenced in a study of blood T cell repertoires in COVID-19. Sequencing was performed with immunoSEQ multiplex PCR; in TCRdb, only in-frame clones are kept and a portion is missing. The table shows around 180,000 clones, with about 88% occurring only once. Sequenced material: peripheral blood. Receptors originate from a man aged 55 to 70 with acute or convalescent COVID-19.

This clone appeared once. In nucleotides, the CDR3 is TGTGCCAGCAGTGGGGGGACAGTTACTAGCACAGATACGCAGTATTTT. It yields the protein CASSGGTVTSTDTQYF. The chain uses TRBV6-1 and TRBJ2-3; 7 nucleotides align to TRBD1. CDR1 is MNHNS, CDR2 SASEGT, per germline. CDR3 size: 16 residues. The junction had 7 bases not matched to a gene; V was cut back by 4 bases and J by 0 bases.

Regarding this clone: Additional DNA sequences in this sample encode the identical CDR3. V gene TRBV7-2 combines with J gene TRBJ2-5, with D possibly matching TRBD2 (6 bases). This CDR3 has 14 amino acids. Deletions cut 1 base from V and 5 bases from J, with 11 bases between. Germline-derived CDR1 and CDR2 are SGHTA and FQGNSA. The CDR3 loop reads CASSLEAGKETQYF. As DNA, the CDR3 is TGTGCCAGCAGCTTAGAGGCGGGAAAGGAGACCCAGTACTTC. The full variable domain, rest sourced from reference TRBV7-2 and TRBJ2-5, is GAGVSQSPSNKVTEKGKDVELRCDPISGHTALYWYRQSLGQGLEFLIYFQGNSAPDKSGLPSDRFSAERTGGSVSTLTIQRTQQEDSAVYLCASSLEAGKETQYFGPGTRLLVL.

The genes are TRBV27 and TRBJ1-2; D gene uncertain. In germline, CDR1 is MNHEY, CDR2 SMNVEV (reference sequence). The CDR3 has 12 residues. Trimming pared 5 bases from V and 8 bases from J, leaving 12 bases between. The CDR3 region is CASSHGNSGYTF. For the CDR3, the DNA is TGTGCCAGCAGTCACGGGAATTCCGGCTACACCTTC.

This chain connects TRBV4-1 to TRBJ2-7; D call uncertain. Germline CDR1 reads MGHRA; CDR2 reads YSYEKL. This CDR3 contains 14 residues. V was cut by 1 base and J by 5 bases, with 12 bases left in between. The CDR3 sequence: CASSQVESLDEQYF. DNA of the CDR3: TGCGCCAGCAGCCAAGTGGAGAGCCTAGACGAGCAGTACTTC.

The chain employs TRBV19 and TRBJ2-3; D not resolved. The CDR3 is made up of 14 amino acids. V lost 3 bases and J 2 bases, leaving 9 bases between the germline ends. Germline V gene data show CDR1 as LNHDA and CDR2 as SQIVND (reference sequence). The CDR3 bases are TGTGCCAGTAGTATTACCACTCCCACAGATACGCAGTATTTT. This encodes CASSITTPTDTQYF.

The CDR3 protein is CASSGQPPNEKLFF. For the CDR3, the DNA is TGTGCCAGCAGTGGACAGCCTCCCAATGAAAAACTGTTTTTT. The chain is built from TRBV5-4 and TRBJ1-4, with D possibly being TRBD1 (6 bases). The CDR3 has 14 amino acids. CDR1 is SGHNT, CDR2 YYREEE, per germline (reference sequence). The germline V and J ends were trimmed by 5 bases and 5 bases, with 13 bases remaining between them.

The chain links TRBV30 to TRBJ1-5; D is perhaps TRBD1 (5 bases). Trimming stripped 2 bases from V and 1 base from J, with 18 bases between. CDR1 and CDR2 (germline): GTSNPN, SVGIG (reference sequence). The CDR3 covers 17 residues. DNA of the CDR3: TGTGCCTGGAGTAAGGGGTTCAGGGAGGCGAGCAATCAGCCCCAGCATTTT. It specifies CAWSKGFREASNQPQHF.

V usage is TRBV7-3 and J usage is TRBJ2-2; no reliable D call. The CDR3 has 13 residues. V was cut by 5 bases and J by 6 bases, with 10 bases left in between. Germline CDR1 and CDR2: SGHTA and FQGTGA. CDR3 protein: CASSESRAGELFF. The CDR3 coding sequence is TGTGCCAGCAGCGAGAGTCGCGCCGGGGAGCTGTTTTTT.

CDR3 in amino acids: CAISEGSWSAFF. The CDR3 DNA sequence: TGTGCCATCAGTGAAGGGAGTTGGTCAGCGTTCTTC. The chain joins TRBV10-3 to TRBJ2-1, with D possibly TRBD2 on 5 matching bases. The CDR3 runs 12 residues. Germline assignment: CDR1 ENHRY and CDR2 SYGVKD. The V and J ends lost 3 bases and 15 bases respectively, with 15 bases between them.

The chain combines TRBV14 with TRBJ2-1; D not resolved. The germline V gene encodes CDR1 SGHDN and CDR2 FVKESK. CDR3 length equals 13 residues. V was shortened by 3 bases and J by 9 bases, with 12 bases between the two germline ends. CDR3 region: CASSHQTRGEQFF. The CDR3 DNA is TGTGCCAGCAGCCATCAAACCCGAGGTGAGCAGTTCTTC. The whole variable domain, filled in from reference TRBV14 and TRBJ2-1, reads EAGVTQFPSHSVIEKGQTVTLRCDPISGHDNLYWYRRVMGKEIKFLLHFVKESKQDESGMPNNRFLAERTGGTYSTLKVQPAELEDSGVYFCASSHQTRGEQFFGPGTRLTVL.

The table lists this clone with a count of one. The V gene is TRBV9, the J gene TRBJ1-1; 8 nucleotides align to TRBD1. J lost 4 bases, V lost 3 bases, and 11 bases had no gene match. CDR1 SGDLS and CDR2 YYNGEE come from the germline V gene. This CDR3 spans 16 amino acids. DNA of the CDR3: TGTGCCAGCAGCGCAGGGGGCCGCTCTGACTTCACTGAAGCTTTCTTT. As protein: CASSAGGRSDFTEAFF.

CDR3 bases: TGTGCCAGTAGTACCCTGGACAGGGGTAGAGGGGCCAACGTCCTGACTTTC. It codes for CASSTLDRGRGANVLTF. The chain has TRBV19 and TRBJ2-6; 9 nucleotides align to TRBD1. The CDR3 has 17 amino acids. V lost 4 bases and J lost 4; bases outside the gene matches: 8. The germline V gene encodes CDR1 LNHDA and CDR2 SQIVND (reference sequence). The variable domain in full, with the rest retrieved from reference TRBV19 and TRBJ2-6, is DGGITQSPKYLFRKEGQNVTLSCEQNLNHDAMYWYRQDPGQGLRLIYYSQIVNDFQKGDIAEGYSVSREKKESFPLTVTSAQKNPTAFYLCASSTLDRGRGANVLTFGAGSRLTVL.

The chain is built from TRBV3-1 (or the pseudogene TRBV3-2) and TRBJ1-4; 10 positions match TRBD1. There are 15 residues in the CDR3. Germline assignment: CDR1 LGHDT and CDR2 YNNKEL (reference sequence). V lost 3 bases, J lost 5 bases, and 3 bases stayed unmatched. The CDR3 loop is CASSHPGQGNEKLFF. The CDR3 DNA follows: TGTGCCAGCAGCCACCCGGGACAGGGGAATGAAAAACTGTTTTTT.

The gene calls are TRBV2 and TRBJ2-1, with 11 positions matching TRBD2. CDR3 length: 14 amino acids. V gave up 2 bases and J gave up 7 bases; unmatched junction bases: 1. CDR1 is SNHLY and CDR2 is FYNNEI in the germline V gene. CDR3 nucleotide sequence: TGTGCCAGCAGTGAAACTAGCGGGGGTAATGAGCAGTTCTTC. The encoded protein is CASSETSGGNEQFF.

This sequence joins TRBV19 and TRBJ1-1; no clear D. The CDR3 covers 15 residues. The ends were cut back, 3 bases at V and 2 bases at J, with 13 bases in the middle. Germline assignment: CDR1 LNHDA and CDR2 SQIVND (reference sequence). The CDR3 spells CASSIGGEPNTEAFF. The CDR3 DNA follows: TGTGCCAGTAGTATTGGTGGGGAGCCCAACACTGAAGCTTTCTTT.

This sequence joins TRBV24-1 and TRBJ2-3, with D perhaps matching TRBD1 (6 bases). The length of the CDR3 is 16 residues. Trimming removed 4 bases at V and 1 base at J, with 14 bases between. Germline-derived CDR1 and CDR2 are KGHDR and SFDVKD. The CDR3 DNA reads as TGTGCCACCAGTGACAGACAGGCAATACGCACAGATACGCAGTATTTT. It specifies CATSDRQAIRTDTQYF.

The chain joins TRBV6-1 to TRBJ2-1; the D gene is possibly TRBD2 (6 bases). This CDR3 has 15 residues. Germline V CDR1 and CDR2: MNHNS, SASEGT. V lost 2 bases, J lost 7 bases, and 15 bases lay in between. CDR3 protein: CASSELAGSGNEQFF. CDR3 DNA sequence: TGTGCCAGCAGTGAACTAGCCGGGAGCGGTAATGAGCAGTTCTTC.

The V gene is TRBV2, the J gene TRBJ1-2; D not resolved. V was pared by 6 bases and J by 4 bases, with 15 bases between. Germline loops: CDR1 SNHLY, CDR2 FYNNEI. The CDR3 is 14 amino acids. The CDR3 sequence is CASRLGDWAYGYTF. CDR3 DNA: TGTGCCAGCAGATTGGGAGACTGGGCCTATGGCTACACCTTC.

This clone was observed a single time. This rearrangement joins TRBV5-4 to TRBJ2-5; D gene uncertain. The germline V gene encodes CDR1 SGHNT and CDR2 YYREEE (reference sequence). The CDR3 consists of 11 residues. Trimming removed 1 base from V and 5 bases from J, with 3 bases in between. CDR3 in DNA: TGTGCCAGCAGCTTGTCGGAGACCCAGTACTTC. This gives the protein CASSLSETQYF.

This CDR3 reads CASSPRPLSYEQYF. The CDR3 region has the DNA TGTGCCAGCAGCCCGAGGCCCCTCTCCTACGAGCAGTACTTC. The chain couples TRBV7-2 to TRBJ2-7; D is ambiguous. V gave up 5 bases and J gave up 0 bases, with 11 bases separating them. The length of the CDR3 is 14 residues. The germline CDR1 and CDR2 sequences are SGHTA and FQGNSA.

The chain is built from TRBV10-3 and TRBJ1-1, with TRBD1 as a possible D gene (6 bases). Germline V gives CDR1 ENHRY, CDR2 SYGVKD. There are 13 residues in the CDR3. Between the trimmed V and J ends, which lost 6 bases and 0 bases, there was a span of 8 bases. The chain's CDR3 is CAIRDSMNTEAFF. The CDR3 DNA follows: TGTGCCATCAGGGACAGTATGAACACTGAAGCTTTCTTT.

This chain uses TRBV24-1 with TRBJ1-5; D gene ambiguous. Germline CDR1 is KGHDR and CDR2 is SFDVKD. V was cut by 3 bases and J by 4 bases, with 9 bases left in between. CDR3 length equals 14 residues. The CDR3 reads CATSDGQVNQPQHF. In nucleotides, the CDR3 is TGTGCCACCAGTGATGGGCAGGTTAATCAGCCCCAGCATTTT.

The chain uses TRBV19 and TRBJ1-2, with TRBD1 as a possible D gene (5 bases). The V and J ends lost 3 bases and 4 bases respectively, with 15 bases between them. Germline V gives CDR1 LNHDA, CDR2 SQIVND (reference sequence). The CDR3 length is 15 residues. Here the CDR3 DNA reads TGTGCCAGTAGTATTCCTCGGGGGGTAACCTATGGCTACACCTTC. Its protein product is CASSIPRGVTYGYTF.

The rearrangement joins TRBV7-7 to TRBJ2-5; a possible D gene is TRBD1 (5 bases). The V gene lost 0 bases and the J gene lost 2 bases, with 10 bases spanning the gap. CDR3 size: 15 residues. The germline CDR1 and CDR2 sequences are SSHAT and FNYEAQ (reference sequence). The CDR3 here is CASSLALRTQETQYF. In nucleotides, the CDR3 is TGTGCCAGCAGCTTAGCGCTAAGGACACAAGAGACCCAGTACTTC.

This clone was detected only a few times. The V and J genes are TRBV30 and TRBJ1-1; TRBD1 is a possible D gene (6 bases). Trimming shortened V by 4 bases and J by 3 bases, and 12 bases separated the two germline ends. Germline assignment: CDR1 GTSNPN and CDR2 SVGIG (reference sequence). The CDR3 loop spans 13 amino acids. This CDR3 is CAWNRAVDTEAFF. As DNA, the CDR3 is TGTGCCTGGAACAGGGCGGTTGACACTGAAGCTTTCTTT. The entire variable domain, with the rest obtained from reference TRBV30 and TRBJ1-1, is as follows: SQTIHQWPATLVQPVGSPLSLECTVEGTSNPNLYWYRQAAGRGLQLLFYSVGIGQISSEVPQNLSASRPQDRQFILSSKKLLLSDSGFYLCAWNRAVDTEAFFGQGTRLTVV.

As DNA, the CDR3 is TGTGCCAGCAGCCCCGGCCAGGGTTCACCCCTCCACTTT. Its protein is CASSPGQGSPLHF. V gene TRBV11-2 combines with J gene TRBJ1-6; tentative D call: TRBD1 (5 bases). Deletions cut 5 bases from V and 9 bases from J, with 11 bases between. Germline values: CDR1 SGHAT, CDR2 FQNNGV. This CDR3 spans 13 amino acids.

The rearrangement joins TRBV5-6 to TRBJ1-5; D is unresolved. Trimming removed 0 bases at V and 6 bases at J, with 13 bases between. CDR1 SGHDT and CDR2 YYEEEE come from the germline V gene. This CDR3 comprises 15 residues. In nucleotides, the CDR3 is TGTGCCAGCAGCTTGGGAAGTCCGCCGAGTCAGCCCCAGCATTTT. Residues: CASSLGSPPSQPQHF. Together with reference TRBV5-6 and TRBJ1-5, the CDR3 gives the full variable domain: DAGVTQSPTHLIKTRGQQVTLRCSPKSGHDTVSWYQQALGQGPQFIFQYYEEEERQRGNFPDRFSGHQFPNYSSELNVNALLLGDSALYLCASSLGSPPSQPQHFGDGTRLSIL.

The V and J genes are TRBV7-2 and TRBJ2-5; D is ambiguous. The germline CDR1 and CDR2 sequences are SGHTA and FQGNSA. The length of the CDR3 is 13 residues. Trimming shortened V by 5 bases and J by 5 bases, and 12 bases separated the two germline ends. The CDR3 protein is CASSPARSETQYF. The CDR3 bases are TGTGCCAGCAGCCCCGCCCGGAGTGAGACCCAGTACTTC.